The present entry profiles one TCR beta chain with its context. This sample was included in a study of blood T cell repertoires in COVID-19. CDR3 length equals 13 residues. Germline-derived CDR1 and CDR2 are GTSNPN and SVGIG (reference sequence). V was cut by 0 bases and J by 3 bases, with 8 bases left in between. TCRdb's copy holds only in-frame clones and misses some; the assay was immunoSEQ multiplex PCR. The table lists a few hundred thousand clones, around 80% of them singletons, with under 4.5% in the top ten. V is TRBV30 and J is TRBJ1-1, with a weak D call TRBD1 (5 bases). The sequence was obtained from a man younger than 45 with acute COVID-19. The sequencing sample was made of PBMCs or T cells enriched from blood (not recorded which). Here the CDR3 DNA reads TGTGCCTGGAGTGTTGAAGGGGACACTGAAGCTTTCTTT. This translates into CAWSVEGDTEAFF.